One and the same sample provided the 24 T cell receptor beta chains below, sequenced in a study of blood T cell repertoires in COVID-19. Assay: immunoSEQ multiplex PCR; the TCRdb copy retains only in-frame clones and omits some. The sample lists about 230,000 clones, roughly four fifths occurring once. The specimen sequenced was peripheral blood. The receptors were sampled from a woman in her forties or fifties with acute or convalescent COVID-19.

The CDR3 sequence is CASSLKAGYSYGYTF. The DNA for the CDR3 is TGTGCCAGCAGTTTAAAGGCAGGCTACTCCTATGGCTACACCTTC. V usage is TRBV27 and J usage is TRBJ1-2; D unresolved. Trimming cost V 2 bases and J 4 bases, with 14 bases left between them. Germline V gene data show CDR1 as MNHEY and CDR2 as SMNVEV (reference sequence). CDR3 length equals 15 residues.

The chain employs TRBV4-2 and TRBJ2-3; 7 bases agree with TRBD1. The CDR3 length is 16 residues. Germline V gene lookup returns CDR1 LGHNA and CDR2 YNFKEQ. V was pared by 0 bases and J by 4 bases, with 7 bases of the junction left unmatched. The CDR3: CASSQDEGAPPDTQYF. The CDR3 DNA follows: TGTGCCAGCAGCCAAGACGAGGGGGCTCCCCCAGATACGCAGTATTTT.

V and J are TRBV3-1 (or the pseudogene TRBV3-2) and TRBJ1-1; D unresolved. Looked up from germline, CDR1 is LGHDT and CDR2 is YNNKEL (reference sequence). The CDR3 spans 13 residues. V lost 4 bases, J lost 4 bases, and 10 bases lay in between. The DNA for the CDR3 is TGTGCCAGCAGCCGCGTGGGGAGCACTGAAGCTTTCTTT. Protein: CASSRVGSTEAFF.

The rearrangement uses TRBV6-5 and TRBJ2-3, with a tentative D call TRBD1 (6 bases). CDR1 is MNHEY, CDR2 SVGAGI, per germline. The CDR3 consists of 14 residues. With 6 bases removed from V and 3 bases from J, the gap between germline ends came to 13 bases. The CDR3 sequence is CASRRGLDTDTQYF. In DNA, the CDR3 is TGTGCCAGCAGAAGGGGGTTAGATACAGATACGCAGTATTTT.

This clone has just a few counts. The chain's CDR3 is CASSKQGQGNTEAFF. The CDR3 coding sequence is TGTGCCAGCAGTAAACAAGGACAGGGGAACACTGAAGCTTTCTTT. The V call is TRBV28, the J call TRBJ1-1; 8 bases are shared with TRBD1. CDR3 length: 15 amino acids. Losses at the gene ends were 5 bases for V and 1 base for J; bases not matched to a gene: 6. CDR1 MDHEN and CDR2 SYDVKM come from the germline V gene.

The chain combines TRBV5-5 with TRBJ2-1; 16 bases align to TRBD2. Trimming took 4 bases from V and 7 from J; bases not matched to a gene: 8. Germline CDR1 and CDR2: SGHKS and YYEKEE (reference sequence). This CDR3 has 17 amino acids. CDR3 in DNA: TGTGCCAGCAGCCTTGCGGGACTAGCGGGAGGGTCGAATGAGCAGTTCTTC. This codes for CASSLAGLAGGSNEQFF. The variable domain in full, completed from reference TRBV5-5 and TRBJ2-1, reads DAGVTQSPTHLIKTRGQQVTLRCSPISGHKSVSWYQQVLGQGPQFIFQYYEKEERGRGNFPDRFSARQFPNYSSELNVNALLLGDSALYLCASSLAGLAGGSNEQFFGPGTRLTVL.

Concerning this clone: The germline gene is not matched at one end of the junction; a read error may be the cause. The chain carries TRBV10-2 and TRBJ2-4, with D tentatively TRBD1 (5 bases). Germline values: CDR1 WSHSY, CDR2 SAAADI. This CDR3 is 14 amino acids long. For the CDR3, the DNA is TGCGCCAGCGGTGACAGTTTAGCCAAAAACATTCAGTACTTC. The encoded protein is CASGDSLAKNIQYF.

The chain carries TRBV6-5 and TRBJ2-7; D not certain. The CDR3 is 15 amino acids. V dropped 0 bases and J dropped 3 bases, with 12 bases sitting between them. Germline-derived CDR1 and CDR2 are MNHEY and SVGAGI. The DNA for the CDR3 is TGTGCCAGCAGTTACTCGGCAGGCACAAGCTACGAGCAGTACTTC. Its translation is CASSYSAGTSYEQYF.

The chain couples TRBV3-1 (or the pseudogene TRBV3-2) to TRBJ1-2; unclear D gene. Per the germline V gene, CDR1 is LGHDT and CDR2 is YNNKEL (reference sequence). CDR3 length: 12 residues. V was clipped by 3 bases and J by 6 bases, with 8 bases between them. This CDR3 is CASSHLGDGYTF. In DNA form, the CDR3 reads TGTGCCAGCAGCCACCTGGGCGATGGCTACACCTTC.

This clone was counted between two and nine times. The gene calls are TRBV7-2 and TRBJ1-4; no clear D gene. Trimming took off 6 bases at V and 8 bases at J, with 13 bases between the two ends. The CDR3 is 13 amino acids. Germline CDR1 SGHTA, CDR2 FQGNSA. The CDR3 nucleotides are TGTGCCAGCAGTTACAGAGTTAGAGAAAAACTGTTTTTT. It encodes CASSYRVREKLFF.

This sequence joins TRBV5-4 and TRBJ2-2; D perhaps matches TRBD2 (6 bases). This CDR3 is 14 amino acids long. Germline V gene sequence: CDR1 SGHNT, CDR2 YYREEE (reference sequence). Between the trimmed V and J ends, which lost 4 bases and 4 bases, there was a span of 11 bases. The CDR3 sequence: CASSLRDFTGELFF. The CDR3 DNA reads TGTGCCAGCAGCCTCCGGGACTTCACCGGGGAGCTGTTTTTT.

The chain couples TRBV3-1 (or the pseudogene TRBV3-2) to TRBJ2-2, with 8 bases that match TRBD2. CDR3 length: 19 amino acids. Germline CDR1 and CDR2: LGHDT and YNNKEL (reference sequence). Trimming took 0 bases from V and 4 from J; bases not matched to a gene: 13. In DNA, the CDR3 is TGTGCCAGCAGCCAAGAGGCGACTAGCGCACGCCCCGGCACCGGGGAGCTGTTTTTT. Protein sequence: CASSQEATSARPGTGELFF.

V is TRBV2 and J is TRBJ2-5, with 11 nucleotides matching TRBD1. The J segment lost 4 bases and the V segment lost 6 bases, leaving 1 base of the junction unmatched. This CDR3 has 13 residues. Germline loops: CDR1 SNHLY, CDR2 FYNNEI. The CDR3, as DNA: TGTGCCAGCAGGGGGACAGGGGGAGAGACCCAGTACTTC. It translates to CASRGTGGETQYF. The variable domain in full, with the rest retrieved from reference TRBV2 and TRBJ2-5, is EPEVTQTPSHQVTQMGQEVILRCVPISNHLYFYWYRQILGQKVEFLVSFYNNEISEKSEIFDDQFSVERPDGSNFTLKIRSTKLEDSAMYFCASRGTGGETQYFGPGTRLLVL.

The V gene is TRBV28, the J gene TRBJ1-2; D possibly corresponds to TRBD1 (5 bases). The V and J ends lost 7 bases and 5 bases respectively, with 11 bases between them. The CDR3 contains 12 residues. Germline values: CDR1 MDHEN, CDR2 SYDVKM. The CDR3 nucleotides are TGTGCCAGCACGGACACCGAGTATGGCTACACCTTC. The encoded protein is CASTDTEYGYTF.

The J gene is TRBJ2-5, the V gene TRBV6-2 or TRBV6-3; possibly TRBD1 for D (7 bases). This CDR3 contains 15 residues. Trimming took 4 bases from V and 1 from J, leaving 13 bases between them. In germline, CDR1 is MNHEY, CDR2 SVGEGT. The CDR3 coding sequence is TGTGCCAGCAGTTCTCAGGGGGGTATCCAAGAGACCCAGTACTTC. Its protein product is CASSSQGGIQETQYF.

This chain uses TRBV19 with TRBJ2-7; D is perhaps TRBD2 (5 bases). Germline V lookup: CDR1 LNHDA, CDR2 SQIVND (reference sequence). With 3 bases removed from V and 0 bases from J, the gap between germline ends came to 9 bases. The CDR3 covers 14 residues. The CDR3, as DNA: TGTGCCAGTAGTATTTTAGCGAACTCCTACGAGCAGTACTTC. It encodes CASSILANSYEQYF.

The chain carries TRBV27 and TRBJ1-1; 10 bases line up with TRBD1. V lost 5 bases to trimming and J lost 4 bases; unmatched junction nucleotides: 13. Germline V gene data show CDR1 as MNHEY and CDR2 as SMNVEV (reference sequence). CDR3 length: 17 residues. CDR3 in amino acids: CASSPPGQGRRGTEAFF. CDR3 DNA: TGTGCCAGCAGTCCTCCGGGACAGGGGAGAAGGGGCACTGAAGCTTTCTTT.

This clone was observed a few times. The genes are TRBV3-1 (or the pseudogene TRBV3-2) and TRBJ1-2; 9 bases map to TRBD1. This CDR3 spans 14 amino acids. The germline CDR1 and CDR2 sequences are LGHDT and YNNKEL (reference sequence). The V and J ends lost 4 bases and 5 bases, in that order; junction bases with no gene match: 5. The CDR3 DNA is TGTGCCAGCAGCCGCGGCGGACAGGGGTATGGCTACACCTTC. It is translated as CASSRGGQGYGYTF.

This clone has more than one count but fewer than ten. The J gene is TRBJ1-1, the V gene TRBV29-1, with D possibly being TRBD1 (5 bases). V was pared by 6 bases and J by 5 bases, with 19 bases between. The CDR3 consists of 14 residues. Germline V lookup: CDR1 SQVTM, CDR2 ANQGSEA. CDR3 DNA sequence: TGCAGCGTCTCCCTTGGGGGGGGTCGTACTGAAGCTTTCTTT. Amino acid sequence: CSVSLGGGRTEAFF.

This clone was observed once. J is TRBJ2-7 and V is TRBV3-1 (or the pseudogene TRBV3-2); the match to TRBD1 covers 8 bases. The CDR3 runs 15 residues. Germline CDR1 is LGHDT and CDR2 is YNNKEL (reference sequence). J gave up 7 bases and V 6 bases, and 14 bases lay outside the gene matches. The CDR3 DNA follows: TGTGCCAGCAGTCCTTTCTGGACAGGGACGAGAGAGCAGTACTTC. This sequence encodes CASSPFWTGTREQYF.

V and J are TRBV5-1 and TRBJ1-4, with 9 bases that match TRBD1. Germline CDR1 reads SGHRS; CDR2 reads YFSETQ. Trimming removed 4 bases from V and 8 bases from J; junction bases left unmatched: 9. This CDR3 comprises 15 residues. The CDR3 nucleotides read TGCGCCAGCAGCGTACAGGGGGCAATCGAAGAAAAACTGTTTTTT. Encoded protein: CASSVQGAIEEKLFF.

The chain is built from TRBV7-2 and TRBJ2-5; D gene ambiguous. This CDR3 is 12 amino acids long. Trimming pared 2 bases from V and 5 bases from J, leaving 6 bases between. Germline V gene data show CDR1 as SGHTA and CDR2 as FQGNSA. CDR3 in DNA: TGTGCCAGCAGCTTAAGGCGGGAGACCCAGTACTTC. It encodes CASSLRRETQYF.

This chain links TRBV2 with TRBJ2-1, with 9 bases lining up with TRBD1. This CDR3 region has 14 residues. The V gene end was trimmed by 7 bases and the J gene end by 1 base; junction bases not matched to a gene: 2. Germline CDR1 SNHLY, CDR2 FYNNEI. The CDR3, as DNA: TGTGCCAGCACGGGACAGGGATCCTACAATGAGCAGTTCTTC. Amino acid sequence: CASTGQGSYNEQFF.

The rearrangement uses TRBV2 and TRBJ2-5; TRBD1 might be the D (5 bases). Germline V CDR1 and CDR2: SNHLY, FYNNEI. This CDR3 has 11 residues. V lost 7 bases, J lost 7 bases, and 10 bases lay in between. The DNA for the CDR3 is TGTGCCAGCAAATCTCAGGGGACCCAGTACTTC. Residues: CASKSQGTQYF. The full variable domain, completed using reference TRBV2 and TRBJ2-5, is EPEVTQTPSHQVTQMGQEVILRCVPISNHLYFYWYRQILGQKVEFLVSFYNNEISEKSEIFDDQFSVERPDGSNFTLKIRSTKLEDSAMYFCASKSQGTQYFGPGTRLLVL.